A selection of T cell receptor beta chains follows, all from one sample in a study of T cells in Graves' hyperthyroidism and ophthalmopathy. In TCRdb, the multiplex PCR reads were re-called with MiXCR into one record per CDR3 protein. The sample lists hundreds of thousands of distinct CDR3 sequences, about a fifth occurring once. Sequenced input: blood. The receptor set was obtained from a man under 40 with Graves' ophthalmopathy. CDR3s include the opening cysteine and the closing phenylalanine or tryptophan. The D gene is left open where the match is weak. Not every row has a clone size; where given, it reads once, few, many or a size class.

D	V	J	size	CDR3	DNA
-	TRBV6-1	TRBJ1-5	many	CASSEGTQREPQHF	TGTGCCAGCAGTGAAGGGACCCAAAGGGAGCCCCAGCATTTT
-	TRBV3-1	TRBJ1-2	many	CASSQDGNRGYTF	TGTGCCAGCAGCCAAGATGGAAACAGAGGCTACACCTTC
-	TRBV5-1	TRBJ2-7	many	CASSLESVLNEQYF	TGCGCCAGCAGCTTGGAAAGTGTGTTAAACGAGCAGTACTTC
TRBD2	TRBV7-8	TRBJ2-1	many	CASSARLAGIHNEQFF	TGTGCCAGCAGCGCTCGACTAGCGGGAATTCACAATGAGCAGTTCTTC
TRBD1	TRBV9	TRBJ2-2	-	CASSVDDRGHTGELFF	TGTGCCAGCAGCGTAGACGACAGGGGGCATACCGGGGAGCTGTTTTTT
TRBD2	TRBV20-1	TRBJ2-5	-	CSANSGREETQYF	TGCAGTGCAAACAGCGGGAGGGAAGAGACCCAGTACTTC
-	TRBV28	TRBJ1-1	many	CASSFRQGGTEAFF	TGTGCCAGCAGTTTTCGGCAGGGAGGCACTGAAGCTTTCTTT
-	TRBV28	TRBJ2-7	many	CASSLSGNSYEQYF	TGTGCCAGCAGCTTATCCGGGAATTCCTACGAGCAGTACTTC
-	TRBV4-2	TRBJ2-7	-	CASSHSGDSSYEQYF	TGTGCCAGCAGCCACAGCGGGGACAGTTCCTACGAGCAGTACTTC
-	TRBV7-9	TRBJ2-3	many	CASRSQAGDTQYF	TGTGCCAGCAGATCCCAAGCAGGTGATACGCAGTATTTT
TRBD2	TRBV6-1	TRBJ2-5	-	CASRQPGLAGARLTQYF	TGTGCCAGCAGGCAACCGGGACTAGCGGGAGCCCGGTTGACGCAGTACTTC
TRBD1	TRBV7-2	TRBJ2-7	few	CASSLTGEYEQYF	TGTGCCAGCAGCTTAACAGGGGAGTACGAGCAGTACTTC
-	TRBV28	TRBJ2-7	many	CASSTQGGPSYEQYF	TGTGCCAGCAGTACGCAGGGAGGCCCCTCCTACGAGCAGTACTTC
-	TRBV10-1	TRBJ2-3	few	CASSDDAGDTQYF	TGCGCCAGCAGTGACGACGCGGGAGATACGCAGTATTTT
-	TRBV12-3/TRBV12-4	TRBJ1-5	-	CASSLLATNQPQHF	TGTGCCAGCAGTTTATTGGCAACCAATCAGCCCCAGCATTTT
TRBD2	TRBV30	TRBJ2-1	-	CAWSPGLASYNEQFF	TGTGCCTGGAGCCCGGGACTAGCGTCCTACAATGAGCAGTTCTTC
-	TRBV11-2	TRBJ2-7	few	CASSFAGTHSYEQYF	TGTGCCAGCAGCTTCGCCGGGACTCACTCCTACGAGCAGTACTTC
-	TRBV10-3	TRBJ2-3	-	CAIYERDTQYF	TGTGCCATCTACGAGCGGGATACGCAGTATTTT
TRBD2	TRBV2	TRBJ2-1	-	CASSGGLAGGYNEQFF	TGTGCCAGCAGCGGGGGGCTAGCGGGAGGTTACAATGAGCAGTTCTTC
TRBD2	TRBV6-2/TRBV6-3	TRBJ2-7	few	CASRPGLALYEQYF	TGTGCCAGCAGACCGGGACTAGCCCTCTACGAGCAGTACTTC
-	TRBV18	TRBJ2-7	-	CASSPPMGTFYEQYF	TGTGCCAGCTCACCACCAATGGGGACCTTCTACGAGCAGTACTTC
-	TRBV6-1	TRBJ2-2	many	CASRKTLVRNTGELFF	TGTGCCAGCAGAAAAACCCTAGTCCGTAACACCGGGGAGCTGTTTTTT
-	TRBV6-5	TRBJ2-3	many	CASSYSRGLAGDTQYF	TGTGCCAGCAGTTACTCGAGGGGGCTAGCGGGAGATACGCAGTATTTT
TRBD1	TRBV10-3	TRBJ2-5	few	CAISDPDRGFQETQYF	TGTGCCATCAGTGATCCGGACAGGGGGTTCCAAGAGACCCAGTACTTC
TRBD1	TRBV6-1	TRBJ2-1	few	CASSLTSTGQEQFF	TGTGCCAGCAGTCTAACCTCGACAGGGCAAGAGCAGTTCTTC
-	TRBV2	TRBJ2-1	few	CARTTPPGSYNEQFF	TGTGCCAGGACCACTCCCCCGGGGTCCTACAATGAGCAGTTCTTC
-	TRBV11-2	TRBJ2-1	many	CASSLGAGVNNEQFF	TGTGCCAGCAGCCTGGGGGCGGGAGTGAACAATGAGCAGTTCTTC
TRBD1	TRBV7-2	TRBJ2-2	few	CASSYTGGTGELFF	TGTGCCAGCAGCTACACAGGGGGTACCGGGGAGCTGTTTTTT
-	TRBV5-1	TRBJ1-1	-	CASSLATGRINTEAFF	TGCGCCAGCAGCTTGGCGACGGGGCGGATAAACACTGAAGCTTTCTTT
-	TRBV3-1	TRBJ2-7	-	CASSQDLSGTYEQYF	TGTGCCAGCAGCCAAGATCTGAGCGGCACCTACGAGCAGTACTTC
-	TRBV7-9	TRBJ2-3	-	CASSFFVGASTDTQYF	TGTGCCAGCAGCTTCTTCGTGGGAGCGAGCACAGATACGCAGTATTTT
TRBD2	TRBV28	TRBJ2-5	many	CASSTLTSGSRRETQYF	TGTGCCAGCAGTACCCTGACTAGCGGGAGTAGACGGGAGACCCAGTACTTC
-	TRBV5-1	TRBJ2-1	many	CASSLNTAVYNEQFF	TGCGCCAGCAGCTTGAATACAGCCGTCTACAATGAGCAGTTCTTC
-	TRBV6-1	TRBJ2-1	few	CATIPGPSFYNEQFF	TGTGCCACCATACCGGGCCCGTCCTTCTACAATGAGCAGTTCTTC
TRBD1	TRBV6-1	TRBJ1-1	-	CASSQTGYNTEAFF	TGTGCCAGCAGCCAGACAGGGTATAACACTGAAGCTTTCTTT
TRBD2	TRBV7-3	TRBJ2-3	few	CASSSRGTSGITTDTQYF	TGTGCCAGCAGCTCCCGGGGGACTAGCGGGATTACAACAGATACGCAGTATTTT
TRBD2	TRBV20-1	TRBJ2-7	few	CSASGLAGGFGYEQYF	TGCAGTGCTAGCGGACTAGCGGGTGGATTTGGCTACGAGCAGTACTTC
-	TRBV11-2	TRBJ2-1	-	CASSGTGGYEQFF	TGTGCCAGCAGCGGAACCGGAGGGTATGAGCAGTTCTTC
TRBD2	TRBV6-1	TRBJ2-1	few	CASSVPSRDYGSYNEQFF	TGTGCCAGCAGTGTCCCCTCCAGGGACTACGGATCCTACAATGAGCAGTTCTTC
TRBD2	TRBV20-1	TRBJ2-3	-	CSARGREIADTQYF	TGCAGTGCTAGAGGGCGGGAGATAGCAGATACGCAGTATTTT
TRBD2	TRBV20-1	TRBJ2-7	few	CSARTGTSYEQYF	TGCAGTGCTAGAACCGGGACTAGCTACGAGCAGTACTTC
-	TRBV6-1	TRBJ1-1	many	CASSDLMGGTEAFF	TGTGCCAGCAGTGACCTCATGGGAGGGACTGAAGCTTTCTTT
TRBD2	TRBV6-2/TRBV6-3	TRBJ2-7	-	CASRPLGAGVQYEQYF	TGTGCCAGCAGACCCTTAGGGGCGGGAGTCCAATACGAGCAGTACTTC